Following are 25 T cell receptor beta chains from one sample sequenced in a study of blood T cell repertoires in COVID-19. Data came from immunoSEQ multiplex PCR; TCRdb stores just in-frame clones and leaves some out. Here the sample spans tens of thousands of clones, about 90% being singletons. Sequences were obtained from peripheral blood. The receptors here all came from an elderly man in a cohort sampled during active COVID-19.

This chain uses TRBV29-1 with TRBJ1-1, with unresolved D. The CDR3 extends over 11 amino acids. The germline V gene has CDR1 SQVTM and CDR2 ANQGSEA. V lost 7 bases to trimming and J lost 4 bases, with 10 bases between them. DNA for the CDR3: TGCAGCGGGGGATCGGGCACTGAAGCTTTCTTT. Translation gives CSGGSGTEAFF. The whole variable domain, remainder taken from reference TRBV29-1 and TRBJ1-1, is SAVISQKPSRDICQRGTSLTIQCQVDSQVTMMFWYRQQPGQSLTLIATANQGSEATYESGFVIDKFPISRPNLTFSTLTVSNMSPEDSSIYLCSGGSGTEAFFGQGTRLTVV.

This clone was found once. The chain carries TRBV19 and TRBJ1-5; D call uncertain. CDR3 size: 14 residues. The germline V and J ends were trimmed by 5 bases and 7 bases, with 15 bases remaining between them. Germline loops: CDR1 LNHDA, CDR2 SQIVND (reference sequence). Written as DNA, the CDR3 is TGTGCCAGTAGTTTCCGGGAGGCGAACCAGCCCCAGCATTTT. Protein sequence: CASSFREANQPQHF.

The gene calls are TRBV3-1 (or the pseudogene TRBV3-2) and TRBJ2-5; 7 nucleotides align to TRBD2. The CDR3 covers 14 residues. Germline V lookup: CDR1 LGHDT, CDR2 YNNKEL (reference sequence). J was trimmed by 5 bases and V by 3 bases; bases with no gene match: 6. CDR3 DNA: TGTGCCAGCAGCCAGTGGACTAGAGGGGAGACCCAGTACTTC. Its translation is CASSQWTRGETQYF.

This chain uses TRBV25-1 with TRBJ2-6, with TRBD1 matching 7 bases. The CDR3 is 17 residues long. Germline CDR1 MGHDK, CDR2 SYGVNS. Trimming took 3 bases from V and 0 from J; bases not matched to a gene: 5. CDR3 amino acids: CASSDQTGPSGANVLTF. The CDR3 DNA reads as TGTGCCAGCAGTGACCAGACAGGGCCCTCTGGGGCCAACGTCCTGACTTTC.

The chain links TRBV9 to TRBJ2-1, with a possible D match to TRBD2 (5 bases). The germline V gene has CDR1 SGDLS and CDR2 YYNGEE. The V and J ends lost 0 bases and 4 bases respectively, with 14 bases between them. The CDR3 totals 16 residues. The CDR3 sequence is CASSVDGHGIYNEQFF. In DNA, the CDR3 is TGTGCCAGCAGCGTAGATGGCCACGGGATTTACAATGAGCAGTTCTTC.

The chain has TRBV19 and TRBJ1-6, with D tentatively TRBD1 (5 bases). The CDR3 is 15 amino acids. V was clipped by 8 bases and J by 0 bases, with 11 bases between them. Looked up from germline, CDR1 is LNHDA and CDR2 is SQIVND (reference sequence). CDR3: CASDSSSSYNSPLHF. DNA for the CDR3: TGTGCCAGTGACAGCTCGAGCTCCTATAATTCACCCCTCCACTTT.

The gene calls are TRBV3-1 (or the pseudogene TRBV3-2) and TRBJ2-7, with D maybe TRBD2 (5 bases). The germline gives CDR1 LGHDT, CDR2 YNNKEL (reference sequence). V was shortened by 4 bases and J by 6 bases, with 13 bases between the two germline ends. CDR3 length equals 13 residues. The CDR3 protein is CASSRGSAGEQYF. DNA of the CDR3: TGTGCCAGCAGCCGCGGTAGCGCAGGCGAGCAGTACTTC.

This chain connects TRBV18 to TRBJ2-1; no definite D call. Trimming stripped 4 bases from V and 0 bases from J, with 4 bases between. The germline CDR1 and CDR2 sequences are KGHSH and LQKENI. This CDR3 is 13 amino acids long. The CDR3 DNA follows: TGTGCCAGCTCACTTAACTCCTACAATGAGCAGTTCTTC. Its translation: CASSLNSYNEQFF. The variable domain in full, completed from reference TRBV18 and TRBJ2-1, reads NAGVMQNPRHLVRRRGQEARLRCSPMKGHSHVYWYRQLPEEGLKFMVYLQKENIIDESGMPKERFSAEFPKEGPSILRIQQVVRGDSAAYFCASSLNSYNEQFFGPGTRLTVL.

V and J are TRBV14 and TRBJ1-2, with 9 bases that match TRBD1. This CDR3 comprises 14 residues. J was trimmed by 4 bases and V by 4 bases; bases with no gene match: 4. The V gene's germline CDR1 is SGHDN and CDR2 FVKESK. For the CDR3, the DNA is TGTGCCAGCAGCCCGACAGGGGGGGCCTATGGCTACACCTTC. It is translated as CASSPTGGAYGYTF.

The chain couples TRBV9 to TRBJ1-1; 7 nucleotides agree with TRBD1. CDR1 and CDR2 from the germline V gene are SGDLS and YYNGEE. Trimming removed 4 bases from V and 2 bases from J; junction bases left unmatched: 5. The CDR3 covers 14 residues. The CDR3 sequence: CASSPTGDNTEAFF. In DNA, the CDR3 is TGTGCCAGCAGCCCCACAGGGGATAACACTGAAGCTTTCTTT.

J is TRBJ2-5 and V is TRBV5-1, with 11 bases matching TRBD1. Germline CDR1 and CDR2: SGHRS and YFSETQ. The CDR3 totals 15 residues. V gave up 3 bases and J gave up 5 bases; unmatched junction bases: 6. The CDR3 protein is CASSSGTGGFETQYF. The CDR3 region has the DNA TGCGCCAGCAGCTCCGGGACAGGGGGATTCGAGACCCAGTACTTC.

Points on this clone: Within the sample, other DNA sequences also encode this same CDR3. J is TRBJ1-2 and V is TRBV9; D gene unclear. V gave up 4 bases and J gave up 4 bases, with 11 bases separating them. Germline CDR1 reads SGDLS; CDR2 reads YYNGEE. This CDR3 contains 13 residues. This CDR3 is CASSPSEGYGYTF. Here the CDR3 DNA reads TGTGCCAGCAGCCCCAGTGAGGGCTATGGCTACACCTTC.

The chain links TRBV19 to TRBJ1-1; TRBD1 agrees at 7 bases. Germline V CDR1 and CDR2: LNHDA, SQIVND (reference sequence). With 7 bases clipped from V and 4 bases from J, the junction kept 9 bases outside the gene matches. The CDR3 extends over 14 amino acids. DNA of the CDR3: TGTGCCAGTACCAGAGGACAGGTGGGCACTGAAGCTTTCTTT. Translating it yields CASTRGQVGTEAFF.

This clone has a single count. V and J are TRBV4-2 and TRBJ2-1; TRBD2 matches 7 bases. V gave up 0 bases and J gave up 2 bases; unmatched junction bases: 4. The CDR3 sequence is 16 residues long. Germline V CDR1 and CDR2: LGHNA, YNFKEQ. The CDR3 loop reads CASSQDTSATYNEQFF. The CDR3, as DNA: TGTGCCAGCAGCCAAGATACTAGCGCCACCTACAATGAGCAGTTCTTC.

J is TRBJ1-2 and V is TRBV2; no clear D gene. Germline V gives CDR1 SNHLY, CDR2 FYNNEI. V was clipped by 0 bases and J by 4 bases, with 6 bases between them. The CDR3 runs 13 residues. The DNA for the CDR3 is TGTGCCAGCAGTGAAGCGGGCTCCTATGGCTACACCTTC. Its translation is CASSEAGSYGYTF.

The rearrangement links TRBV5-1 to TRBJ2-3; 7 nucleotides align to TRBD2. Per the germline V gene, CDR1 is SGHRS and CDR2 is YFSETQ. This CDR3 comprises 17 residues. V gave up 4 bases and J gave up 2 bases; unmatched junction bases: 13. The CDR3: CASSPRASGAATDTQYF. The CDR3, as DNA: TGCGCCAGCAGCCCCAGGGCGAGCGGGGCCGCCACAGATACGCAGTATTTT.

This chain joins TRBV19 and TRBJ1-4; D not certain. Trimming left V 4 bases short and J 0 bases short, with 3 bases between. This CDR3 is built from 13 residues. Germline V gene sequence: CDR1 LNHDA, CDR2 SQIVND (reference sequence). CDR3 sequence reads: CASSTTTNEKLFF. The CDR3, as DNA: TGTGCCAGTAGTACAACAACTAATGAAAAACTGTTTTTT.

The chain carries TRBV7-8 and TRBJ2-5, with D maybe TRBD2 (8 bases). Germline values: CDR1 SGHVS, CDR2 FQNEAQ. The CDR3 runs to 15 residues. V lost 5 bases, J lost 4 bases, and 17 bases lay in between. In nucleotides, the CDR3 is TGTGCCAGCAGCCGAACAGGGGCGGGGGGAGAGACCCAGTACTTC. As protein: CASSRTGAGGETQYF. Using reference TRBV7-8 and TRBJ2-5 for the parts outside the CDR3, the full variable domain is GAGVSQSPRYKVAKRGQDVALRCDPISGHVSLFWYQQALGQGPEFLTYFQNEAQLDKSGLPSDRFFAERPEGSVSTLKIQRTQQEDSAVYLCASSRTGAGGETQYFGPGTRLLVL.

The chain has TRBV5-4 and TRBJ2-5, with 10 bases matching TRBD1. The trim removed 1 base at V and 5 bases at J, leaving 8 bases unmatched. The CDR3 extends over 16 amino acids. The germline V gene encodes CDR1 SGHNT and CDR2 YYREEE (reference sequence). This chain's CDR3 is CASSLSGTGDWETQYF. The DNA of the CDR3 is TGTGCCAGCAGCTTGAGCGGGACAGGGGATTGGGAGACCCAGTACTTC.

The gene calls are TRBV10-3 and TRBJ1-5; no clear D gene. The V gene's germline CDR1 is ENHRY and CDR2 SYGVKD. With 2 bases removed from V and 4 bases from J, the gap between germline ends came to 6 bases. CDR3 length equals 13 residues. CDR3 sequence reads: CAISETTNQPQHF. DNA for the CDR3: TGTGCCATCAGTGAGACGACAAATCAGCCCCAGCATTTT.

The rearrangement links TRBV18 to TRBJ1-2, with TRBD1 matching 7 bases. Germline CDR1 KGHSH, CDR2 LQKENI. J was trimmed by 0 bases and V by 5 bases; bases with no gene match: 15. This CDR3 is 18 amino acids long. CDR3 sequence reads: CASSFLSGQKLTNYGYTF. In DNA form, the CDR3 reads TGTGCCAGCTCATTTCTATCGGGACAGAAATTGACTAACTATGGCTACACCTTC. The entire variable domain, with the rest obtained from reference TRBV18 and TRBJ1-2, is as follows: NAGVMQNPRHLVRRRGQEARLRCSPMKGHSHVYWYRQLPEEGLKFMVYLQKENIIDESGMPKERFSAEFPKEGPSILRIQQVVRGDSAAYFCASSFLSGQKLTNYGYTFGSGTRLTVV.

CDR3: CASSLVTSGATDTQYF. CDR3 DNA: TGCGCCAGCAGCTTGGTCACTAGCGGGGCCACAGATACGCAGTATTTT. This chain connects TRBV5-1 to TRBJ2-3, with TRBD2 matching 10 bases. The CDR3 is made up of 16 amino acids. CDR1 and CDR2 (germline): SGHRS, YFSETQ. V dropped 0 bases and J dropped 2; count of bases not matched to a gene: 3.

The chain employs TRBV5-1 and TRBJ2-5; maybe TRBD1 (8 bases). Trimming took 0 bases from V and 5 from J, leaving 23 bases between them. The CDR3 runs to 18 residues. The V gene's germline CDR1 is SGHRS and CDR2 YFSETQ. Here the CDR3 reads CASSLGPGGRGREETQYF. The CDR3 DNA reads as TGCGCCAGCAGCTTGGGTCCCGGTGGCAGGGGGCGGGAGGAGACCCAGTACTTC.

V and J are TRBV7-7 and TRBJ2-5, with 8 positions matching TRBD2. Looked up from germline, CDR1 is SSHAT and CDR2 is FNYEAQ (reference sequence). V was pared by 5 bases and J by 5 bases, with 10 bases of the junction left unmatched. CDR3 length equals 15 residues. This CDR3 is CASSPGGGLSETQYF. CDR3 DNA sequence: TGTGCCAGCAGCCCGGGGGGGGGACTAAGCGAGACCCAGTACTTC.

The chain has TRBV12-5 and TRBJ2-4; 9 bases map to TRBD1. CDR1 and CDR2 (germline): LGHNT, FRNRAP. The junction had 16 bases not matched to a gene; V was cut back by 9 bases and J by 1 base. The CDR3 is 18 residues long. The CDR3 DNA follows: TGTGCTAGGGGCCCGGGACAGGGAATTTTCTTGGCCAAAAACATTCAGTACTTC. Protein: CARGPGQGIFLAKNIQYF.